This T cell receptor (beta chain) is from a study of cytomegalovirus exposure and HLA in healthy donors. Study-wide background: For the roughly 370 genotyped donors, over 80% fell within the Caucasian-associated ancestry cluster. Study-level findings and limits: The authors reported that TCR beta sequences could predict HLA-A and HLA-B alleles. These predictions were accurate for most subjects in the first cohort.

V was clipped by 4 bases and J by 4 bases, with 13 bases between them. Germline V gene data show CDR1 as SGHVS and CDR2 as FQNEAQ. The CDR3 has 14 amino acids. PCR primers comprised 60 Vbeta and 13 Jbeta primers. Authors' data handling: Counted up in a later analysis, unique TCR beta chains came to some 72 million, with some 9.9 million shared. The protocol was immunoSEQ multiplex PCR, while the TCRdb copy is restricted to in-frame clones and leaves out a portion. V, J and clone size are taken as reported in that table, and D and trimming were inferred from the DNA itself. The sample consists of hundreds of thousands of clones, about 80% of them appearing once. For this clone: What it binds is not known.

Donors in the study were healthy people who gave bone marrow. The sample comprised PBMCs. The sequence came from a woman aged 55-70 years in good health and CMV-seropositive. The chain uses TRBV7-8 and TRBJ1-1, with D hard to call. For the CDR3, the DNA is TGTGCCAGCAGCTCCCAGGAGGGTCGCACTGAAGCTTTCTTT. Protein: CASSSQEGRTEAFF.